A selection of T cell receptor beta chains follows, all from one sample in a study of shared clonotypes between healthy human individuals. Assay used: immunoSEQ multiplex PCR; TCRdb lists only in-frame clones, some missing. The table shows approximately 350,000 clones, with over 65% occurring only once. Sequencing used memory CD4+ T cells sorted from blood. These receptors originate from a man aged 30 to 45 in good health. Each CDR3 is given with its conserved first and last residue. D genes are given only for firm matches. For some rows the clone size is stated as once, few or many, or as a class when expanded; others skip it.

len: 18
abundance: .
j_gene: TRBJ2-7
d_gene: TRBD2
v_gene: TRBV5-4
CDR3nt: TGTGCCAGCAGCCTCGGACTAGCGGGAGGGCCGGGGGGCTACGAGCAGTACTTC
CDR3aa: CASSLGLAGGPGGYEQYF

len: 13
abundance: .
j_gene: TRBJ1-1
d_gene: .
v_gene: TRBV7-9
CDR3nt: TGTGCCAGCAGCTTAAGTATAAACACTGAAGCTTTCTTT
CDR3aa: CASSLSINTEAFF

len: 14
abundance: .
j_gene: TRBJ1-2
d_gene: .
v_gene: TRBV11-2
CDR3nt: TGTGCCAGCAGCTTAGGGGTGGGTGACTATGGCTACACCTTC
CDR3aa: CASSLGVGDYGYTF

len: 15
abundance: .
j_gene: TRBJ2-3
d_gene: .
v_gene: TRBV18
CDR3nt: TGTGCCAGCTCACCACTGTGGGCGGGATCAGATACGCAGTATTTT
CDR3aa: CASSPLWAGSDTQYF

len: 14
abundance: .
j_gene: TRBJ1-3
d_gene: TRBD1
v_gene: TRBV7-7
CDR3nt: TGTGCCAGCAGCCCCGACAGGGTTGGAAACACCATATATTTT
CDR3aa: CASSPDRVGNTIYF

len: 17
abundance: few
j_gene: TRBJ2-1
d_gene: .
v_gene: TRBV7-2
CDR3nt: TGTGCCAGCAGCGAATCACTAACCGTGAGCTCCTACAATGAGCAGTTCTTC
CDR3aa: CASSESLTVSSYNEQFF

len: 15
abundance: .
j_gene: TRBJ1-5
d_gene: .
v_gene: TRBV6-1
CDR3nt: TGTGCCAGCAGTGAAGCGAGAGGGGTCAATCAGCCCCAGCATTTT
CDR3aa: CASSEARGVNQPQHF

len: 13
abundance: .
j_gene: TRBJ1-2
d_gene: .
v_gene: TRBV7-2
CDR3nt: TGTGCCAGCAGCTTAGGACCCCCCGAGGCCTACACCTTC
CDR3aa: CASSLGPPEAYTF

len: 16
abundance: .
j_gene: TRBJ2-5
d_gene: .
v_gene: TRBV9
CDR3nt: TGTGCCAGCAGCGTAGCCCCAGGGGGGTCTGGAGAGACCCAGTACTTC
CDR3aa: CASSVAPGGSGETQYF

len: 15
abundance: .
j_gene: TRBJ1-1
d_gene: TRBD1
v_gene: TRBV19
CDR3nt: TGTGCCAGTACGGGACAGGGGCGGATGAACACTGAAGCTTTCTTT
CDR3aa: CASTGQGRMNTEAFF

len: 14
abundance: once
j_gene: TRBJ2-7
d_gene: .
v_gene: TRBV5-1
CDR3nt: TGCGCCAGCAGCTTCACTAGCCCGATCTACGAGCAGTACTTC
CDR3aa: CASSFTSPIYEQYF

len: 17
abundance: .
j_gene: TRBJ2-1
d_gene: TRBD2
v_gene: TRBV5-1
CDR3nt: TGCGCCAGCAGCTTGGCCGGCCTAGCGGGAGCCGGGAATGAGCAGTTCTTC
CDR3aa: CASSLAGLAGAGNEQFF

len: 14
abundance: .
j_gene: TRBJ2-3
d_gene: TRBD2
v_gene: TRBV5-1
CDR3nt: TGCGCCAGCGGAGGGGCCGGGGGGACAGATACGCAGTATTTT
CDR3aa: CASGGAGGTDTQYF

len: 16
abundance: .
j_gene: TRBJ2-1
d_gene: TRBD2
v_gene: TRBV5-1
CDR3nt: TGCGCCAGCAGCTTCGGTCGGACTAGCTCCTACAATGAGCAGTTCTTC
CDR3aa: CASSFGRTSSYNEQFF

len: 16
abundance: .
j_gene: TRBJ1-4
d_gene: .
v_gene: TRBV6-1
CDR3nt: TGTGCCAGCAGTGAAGCTTCGGGGAGGACTAATGAAAAACTGTTTTTT
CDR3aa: CASSEASGRTNEKLFF

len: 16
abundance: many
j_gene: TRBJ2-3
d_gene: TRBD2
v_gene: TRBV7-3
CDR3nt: TGTGCCAGCAGCTCACGACTAGCGGGGGAGGGAGATACGCAGTATTTT
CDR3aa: CASSSRLAGEGDTQYF

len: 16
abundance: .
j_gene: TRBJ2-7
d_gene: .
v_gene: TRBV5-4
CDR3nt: TGTGCCAGCAGCACCCAAATTTCAAGGGGCTCCTACGAGCAGTACTTC
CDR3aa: CASSTQISRGSYEQYF

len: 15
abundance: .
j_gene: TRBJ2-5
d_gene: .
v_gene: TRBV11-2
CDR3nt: TGTGCCAGCAGCGTAAGACCTTGGCAGCAAGAGACCCAGTACTTC
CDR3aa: CASSVRPWQQETQYF

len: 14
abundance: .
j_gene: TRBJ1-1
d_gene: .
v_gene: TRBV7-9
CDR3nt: TGTGCCAGCAGCTCCGAACAGGTGAACACTGAAGCTTTCTTT
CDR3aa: CASSSEQVNTEAFF

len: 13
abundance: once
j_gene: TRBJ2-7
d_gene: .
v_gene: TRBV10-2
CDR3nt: TGCGCCAGCAGTGCCGTTTCCTCCTACGAGCAGTACTTC
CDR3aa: CASSAVSSYEQYF

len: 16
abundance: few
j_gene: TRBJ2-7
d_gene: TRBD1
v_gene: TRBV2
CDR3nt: TGTGCCAGCAGTGAAAATAGGAGGACAGGGGCGGTCGAGCAGTACTTC
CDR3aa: CASSENRRTGAVEQYF

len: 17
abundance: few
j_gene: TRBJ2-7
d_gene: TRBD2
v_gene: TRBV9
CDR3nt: TGTGCCAGCAGCGTAGGATTAGCGGGAGGGCTCGGCTACGAGCAGTACTTC
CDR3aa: CASSVGLAGGLGYEQYF

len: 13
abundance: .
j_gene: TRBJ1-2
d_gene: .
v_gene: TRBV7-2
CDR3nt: TGTGCCAGCAGCTTAGCTTCCGGGGATGGCTACACCTTC
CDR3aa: CASSLASGDGYTF

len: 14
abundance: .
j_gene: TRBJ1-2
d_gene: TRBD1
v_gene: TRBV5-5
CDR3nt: TGTGCCAGCAGCTCTTGGAAGGGGGCGGGTGGCTACACCTTC
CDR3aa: CASSSWKGAGGYTF

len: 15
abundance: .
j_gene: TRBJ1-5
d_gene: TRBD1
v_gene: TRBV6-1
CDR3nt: TGTGCCAGCAGTGAACAGGGGGGCAGCAATCAGCCCCAGCATTTT
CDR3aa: CASSEQGGSNQPQHF

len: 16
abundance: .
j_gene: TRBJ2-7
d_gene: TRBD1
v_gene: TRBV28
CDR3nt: TGTGCCAGCAGTGCCCCGGGACAGGGGTTTCGATACGAGCAGTACTTC
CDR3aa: CASSAPGQGFRYEQYF

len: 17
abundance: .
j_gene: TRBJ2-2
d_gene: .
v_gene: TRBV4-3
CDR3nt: TGCGCCAGCAGCCAAGATACGTCCCGAGGCGGCACCGGGGAGCTGTTTTTT
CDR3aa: CASSQDTSRGGTGELFF

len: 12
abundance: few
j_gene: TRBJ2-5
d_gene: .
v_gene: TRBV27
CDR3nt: TGTGCCAGCAGTTCCCCGCGGGGGACCCAGTACTTC
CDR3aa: CASSSPRGTQYF

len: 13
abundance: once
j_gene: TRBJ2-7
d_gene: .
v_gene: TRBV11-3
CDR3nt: TGTGCCAGCAGCTTAGCGGGTCGCGGCGAGCAGTACTTC
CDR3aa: CASSLAGRGEQYF

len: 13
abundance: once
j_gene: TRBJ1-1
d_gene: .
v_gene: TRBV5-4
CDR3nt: TGTGCCAGCAGCTTGGCGCAGAACACTGAAGCTTTCTTT
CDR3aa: CASSLAQNTEAFF

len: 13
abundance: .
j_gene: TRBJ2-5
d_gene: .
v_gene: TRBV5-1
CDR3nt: TGCGCCAGCAGCTTCCAGGGAGAGGAGACCCAGTACTTC
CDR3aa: CASSFQGEETQYF

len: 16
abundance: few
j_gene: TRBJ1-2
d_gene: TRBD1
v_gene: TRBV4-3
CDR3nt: TGCGCCAGCAGCCAAGAGAGAGGGGGACAGGGCTATGGCTACACCTTC
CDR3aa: CASSQERGGQGYGYTF

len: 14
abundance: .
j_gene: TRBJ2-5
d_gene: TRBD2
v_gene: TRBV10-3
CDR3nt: TGTGCCATCAGCGGGGTAGCGGGAGATGGCACTCAGTACTTC
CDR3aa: CAISGVAGDGTQYF

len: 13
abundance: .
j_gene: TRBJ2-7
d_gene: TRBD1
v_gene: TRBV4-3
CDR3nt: TGCGCCAGCAGCCGACAGGGTTACTACGAGCAGTACTTC
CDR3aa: CASSRQGYYEQYF

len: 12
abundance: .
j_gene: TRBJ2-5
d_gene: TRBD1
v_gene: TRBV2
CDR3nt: TGTGCCAGGAAGACAGGGCAAGAGACCCAGTACTTC
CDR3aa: CARKTGQETQYF

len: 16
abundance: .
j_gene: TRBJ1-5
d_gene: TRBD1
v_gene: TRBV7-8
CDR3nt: TGTGCCAGCAGCTCCCGCCGGGACAGGGGCAATCAGCCCCAGCATTTT
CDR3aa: CASSSRRDRGNQPQHF

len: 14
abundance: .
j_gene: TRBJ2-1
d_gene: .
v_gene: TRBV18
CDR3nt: TGTGCCAGCTCACCGGAACTGGGCGGCAATGAGCAGTTCTTC
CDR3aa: CASSPELGGNEQFF

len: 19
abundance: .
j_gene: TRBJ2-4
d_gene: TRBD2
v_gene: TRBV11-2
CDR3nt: TGTGCCAGCAGCTTCTTTATCGGCGGGGGGGCTGGAGCCAAAAACATTCAGTACTTC
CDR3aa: CASSFFIGGGAGAKNIQYF

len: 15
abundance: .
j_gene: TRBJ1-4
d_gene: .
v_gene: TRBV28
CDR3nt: TGTGCCAGCAGAAGGGACGTTGCAACTAATGAAAAACTGTTTTTT
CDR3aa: CASRRDVATNEKLFF

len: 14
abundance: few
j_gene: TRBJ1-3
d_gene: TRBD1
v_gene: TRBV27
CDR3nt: TGTGCCAGCAGGGGACAGGGACCTGGAAACACCATATATTTT
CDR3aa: CASRGQGPGNTIYF

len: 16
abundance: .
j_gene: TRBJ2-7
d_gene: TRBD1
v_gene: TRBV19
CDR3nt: TGTGCCAGTAGTATAGTGGGACAGGCCGCCCCCAACGAGCAGTACTTC
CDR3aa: CASSIVGQAAPNEQYF

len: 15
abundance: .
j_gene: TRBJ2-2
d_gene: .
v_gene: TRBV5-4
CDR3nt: TGTGCCAGCAGCGCGGAAGCCACCCCTGCCGGGGAGCTGTTTTTT
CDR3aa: CASSAEATPAGELFF

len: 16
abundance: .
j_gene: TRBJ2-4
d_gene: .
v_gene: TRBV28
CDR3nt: TGTGCCAGCAGTTTTCTGACAGGAGCAGCCAAAAACATTCAGTACTTC
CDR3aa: CASSFLTGAAKNIQYF

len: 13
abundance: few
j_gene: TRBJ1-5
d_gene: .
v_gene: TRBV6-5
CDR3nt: TGTGCCAGCAGTGACAGGAATTACCAGCCCCAGCATTTT
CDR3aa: CASSDRNYQPQHF

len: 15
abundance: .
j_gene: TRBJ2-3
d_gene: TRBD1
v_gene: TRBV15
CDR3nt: TGTGCCACCAGCGGCCGGGACAGCCGCACAGATACGCAGTATTTT
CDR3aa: CATSGRDSRTDTQYF

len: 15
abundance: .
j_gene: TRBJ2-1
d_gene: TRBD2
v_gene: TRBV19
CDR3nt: TGTGCCAGTACAGCTAGCGGGAGGAGGGACAATGAGCAGTTCTTC
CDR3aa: CASTASGRRDNEQFF

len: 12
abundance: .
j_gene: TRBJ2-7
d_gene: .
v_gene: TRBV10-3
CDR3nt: TGTGCAACCAACGAACGGGCCTACGAGCAGTACTTC
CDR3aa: CATNERAYEQYF

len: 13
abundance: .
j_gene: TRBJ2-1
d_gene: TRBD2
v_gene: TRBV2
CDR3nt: TGTGCCAGCAGTGACAGGCAGCGGGGCTCCCAGTTCTTC
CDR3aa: CASSDRQRGSQFF